This TCR beta chain comes out of a study of cytomegalovirus exposure and HLA in healthy donors. Study overall: Early release data held about 92 million unique TCRs from HLA-typed donors. General study results and limits: The productive fraction for most TCR beta V segments was about 87% or about 30% in an earlier analysis.

This PCR relied on a set of 60 Vbeta primers and 13 Jbeta primers. The table came from immunoSEQ multiplex PCR; TCRdb's copy has only in-frame clones and leaves some out. The sample shows 80,000 or so clones, about 9.5% of them seen only once. This clone was counted only a few times. Its antigen is still unknown. This CDR3 is 15 amino acids long. The germline CDR1 and CDR2 sequences are MNHEY and SMNVEV (reference sequence). Trimming at V came to 2 bases and at J to 5 bases, leaving 5 bases not matched to a gene. This rearrangement joins TRBV27 to TRBJ2-5; 10 bases match TRBD2. Sample: PBMCs. The sequence derives from a man aged 60-69 years in good health and CMV-seropositive. In DNA, the CDR3 is TGTGCCAGCAGTTTAGGCCTAGCGGGGGACGAGACCCAGTACTTC. This encodes CASSLGLAGDETQYF.